Listed here are 25 T cell receptor beta chains from one sample, sequenced in a study of blood T cells in healthy people across ages. Through a sample-barcoded 5' primer and a J-beta primer mix, a second PCR was run for roughly 6 to 12 cycles. TCRdb processed the 5' RACE reads anew with MiXCR; each CDR3 protein has one entry. Here the sample spans about 1,400,000 distinct CDR3 sequences, 42% being singletons. The sample taken for sequencing was blood. The receptors come from a woman between 18 and 29 years old in good health.

This chain joins TRBV6-5 and TRBJ1-5; D unresolved. This CDR3 has 15 amino acids. Germline lookup yields CDR1 MNHEY and CDR2 SVGAGI. V lost 5 bases, J lost 2 bases, and 13 bases lay in between. The CDR3 reads CASSVGPVGNQPQHF. For the CDR3, the DNA is TGTGCCAGCAGTGTCGGACCCGTGGGCAATCAGCCCCAGCATTTT.

J is TRBJ2-1 and V is TRBV6-4, with 9 positions matching TRBD2. This CDR3 spans 16 amino acids. The ends lost 3 bases at V and 9 bases at J; junction bases unmatched: 12. From germline, CDR1 is MRHNA and CDR2 SNTAGT. The DNA for the CDR3 is TGTGCCAGCAGTGAAGAGTATGGCGGGGGGGCCATTGAGCAGTTCTTC. The encoded protein is CASSEEYGGGAIEQFF.

This clonotype was seen a handful of times. The rearrangement joins TRBV6-2 or TRBV6-3 to TRBJ2-1; 9 bases map to TRBD1. V was pared by 6 bases and J by 7 bases, with 10 bases of the junction left unmatched. The V gene's germline CDR1 is MNHEY and CDR2 SVGEGT. The length of the CDR3 is 15 residues. The CDR3 DNA follows: TGTGCCAGCAGCCGGGCCGGGACAGGGTCAAATGAGCAGTTCTTC. As protein: CASSRAGTGSNEQFF.

Of note for this clonotype: Relative to the germline gene, one junction end is altered; a read error may explain this. The J gene is TRBJ2-3, the V gene TRBV20-1; no firm D call. CDR1 is DFQATT and CDR2 is SNEGSKA in the germline V gene (reference sequence). The CDR3 is 14 residues long. The CDR3 spells CSATGRLTTDAQYF. As DNA, the CDR3 is TGCAGTGCTACAGGCCGCCTTACCACAGATGCGCAGTATTTT.

V gene TRBV2 combines with J gene TRBJ2-5; TRBD1 aligns across 10 bases. This CDR3 region has 13 residues. Germline trimming cut 6 bases from V and 9 bases from J; bases unmatched to any gene: 7. Germline V gene lookup returns CDR1 SNHLY and CDR2 FYNNEI. Here the CDR3 DNA reads TGTGCCAGCAGGGGGGACAGGGGTCCTTCCCAGTACTTC. Amino acids: CASRGDRGPSQYF.

The chain has TRBV7-2 and TRBJ2-7; 7 nucleotides align to TRBD1. The CDR3 spans 15 residues. The V gene's germline CDR1 is SGHTA and CDR2 FQGNSA. The V gene end was trimmed by 3 bases and the J gene end by 2 bases; junction bases not matched to a gene: 7. CDR3 residues: CASSFQTGLTYEQYF. The CDR3 DNA reads as TGTGCCAGCAGCTTTCAGACAGGGTTAACCTACGAGCAGTACTTC.

This clonotype was seen ten or more times. The J gene is TRBJ2-3, the V gene TRBV9; D might be TRBD2 (6 bases). CDR1 and CDR2 from the germline V gene are SGDLS and YYNGEE. V lost 2 bases, J lost 6 bases, and 7 bases lay in between. The CDR3 spans 12 residues. The CDR3 nucleotides read TGTGCCAGCAGCGTGCTAGCGGATACGCAGTATTTT. Protein sequence: CASSVLADTQYF.

The rearrangement uses TRBV4-1 and TRBJ2-1, with D tentatively TRBD2 (5 bases). CDR3 length equals 14 residues. Germline values: CDR1 MGHRA, CDR2 YSYEKL. Trimming stripped 1 base from V and 11 bases from J, with 15 bases between. The CDR3 DNA reads as TGCGCCAGCAGCCAAGGACTCTCCCCCGGGAAGCAGTTCTTC. This encodes CASSQGLSPGKQFF.

This clonotype was observed at least ten times. J is TRBJ1-2 and V is TRBV7-9; 7 positions match TRBD1. From germline, CDR1 is SEHNR and CDR2 FQNEAQ (reference sequence). The CDR3 contains 14 residues. J gave up 4 bases and V 3 bases, and 5 bases lay outside the gene matches. The CDR3 region has the DNA TGTGCCAGCAGCTTCGGACAGGAGAGCTATGGCTACACCTTC. Residues: CASSFGQESYGYTF.

V usage is TRBV3-1 and J usage is TRBJ2-1; D might be TRBD1 or TRBD2, each matching 5 bases. The CDR3 contains 14 residues. The V end lost 5 bases, the J end lost 5 bases, and 13 bases lay between the germline ends. Per the germline V gene, CDR1 is LGHDT and CDR2 is YNNKEL (reference sequence). Here the CDR3 DNA reads TGTGCCAGCAGCAACCGGGACGCCAACAATGAGCAGTTCTTC. This codes for CASSNRDANNEQFF.

This sequence joins TRBV4-1 and TRBJ2-3; TRBD2 aligns across 7 bases. This CDR3 region has 16 residues. Unmatched junction bases numbered 12, after V lost 5 bases and J lost 4 bases. Germline V gives CDR1 MGHRA, CDR2 YSYEKL. The chain's CDR3 is CASSALGGTSPDTQYF. The DNA of the CDR3 is TGCGCCAGCAGCGCCCTCGGGGGGACCAGCCCAGATACGCAGTATTTT.

CDR3 amino acids: CASRETGVSYEQYF. CDR3 coding DNA: TGTGCCAGCCGGGAGACAGGGGTCTCCTACGAGCAGTACTTC. The rearrangement joins TRBV6-1 to TRBJ2-7, with 8 bases matching TRBD1. Unmatched junction bases numbered 6, after V lost 8 bases and J lost 0 bases. The CDR3 extends over 14 amino acids. CDR1 is MNHNS, CDR2 SASEGT, per germline.

This chain uses TRBV27 with TRBJ1-5; 10 positions match TRBD1. Germline V gene lookup returns CDR1 MNHEY and CDR2 SMNVEV (reference sequence). Germline trimming cut 6 bases from V and 7 bases from J; bases unmatched to any gene: 9. This CDR3 is built from 15 residues. The CDR3 nucleotides are TGTGCCAGCAGATCCCTGGACAGGGGGGAACAGCCCCAGCATTTT. The encoded protein is CASRSLDRGEQPQHF.

The rearrangement links TRBV6-5 to TRBJ2-7; the D is unclear. The germline gives CDR1 MNHEY, CDR2 SVGAGI. The CDR3 spans 14 residues. The ends were cut back, 2 bases at V and 3 bases at J, with 11 bases in the middle. The CDR3 sequence is CASSYPGDRYEQYF. The CDR3 coding sequence is TGTGCCAGCAGTTACCCGGGCGACCGCTACGAGCAGTACTTC.

This clonotype was counted between two and nine times. This chain joins TRBV6-5 and TRBJ2-7; D may be TRBD2 (5 bases). V was shortened by 5 bases and J by 7 bases, with 18 bases between the two germline ends. The length of the CDR3 is 14 residues. The V gene's germline CDR1 is MNHEY and CDR2 SVGAGI. CDR3 sequence (DNA): TGTGCCAGCAGTCGGGGTGTATCCTCTGGGGAGCAGTACTTC. Its translation is CASSRGVSSGEQYF.

DNA of the CDR3: TGTGCCAGCAGGGACTCGGGACAGTCCGGGCAGTACTTC. It encodes CASRDSGQSGQYF. The chain couples TRBV6-5 to TRBJ2-7; 7 bases align to TRBD1. Trimming removed 6 bases from V and 9 bases from J; junction bases left unmatched: 11. The CDR3 extends over 13 amino acids. Germline CDR1 MNHEY, CDR2 SVGAGI.

V usage is TRBV7-9 and J usage is TRBJ2-7; D remains ambiguous. Germline assignment: CDR1 SEHNR and CDR2 FQNEAQ (reference sequence). The CDR3 runs 11 residues. Between the trimmed V and J ends, which lost 8 bases and 3 bases, there was a span of 8 bases. CDR3 region: CASGRYYEQYF. CDR3 bases: TGTGCCAGCGGCCGTTACTACGAGCAGTACTTC.

The CDR3 DNA reads TGTGCCAGCAGGGACCCAAAGGCGGGTGAGCAGTACTTC. Translated, it gives CASRDPKAGEQYF. The chain links TRBV12-3 or TRBV12-4 to TRBJ2-7; TRBD2 is a possible D gene (5 bases). The CDR3 totals 13 residues. Trimming left V 6 bases short and J 7 bases short, with 16 bases between.

This clonotype was picked up a small number of times. The gene calls are TRBV25-1 and TRBJ2-7, with D perhaps TRBD2 (6 bases). CDR3 length: 15 residues. V was trimmed by 3 bases and J by 0 bases, leaving 12 bases between them. Per the germline V gene, CDR1 is MGHDK and CDR2 is SYGVNS. The CDR3 DNA is TGTGCCAGCAGTGAGGCGGGAAGGAGCTCCTACGAGCAGTACTTC. It encodes CASSEAGRSSYEQYF.

The V and J genes are TRBV9 and TRBJ2-1, with a weak D call TRBD1 (5 bases). This CDR3 comprises 15 residues. V dropped 0 bases and J dropped 2 bases, with 9 bases sitting between them. CDR1 is SGDLS, CDR2 YYNGEE, per germline. The CDR3, as DNA: TGTGCCAGCAGCGTAGCTGGCAGGGCCTACAATGAGCAGTTCTTC. Its translation is CASSVAGRAYNEQFF.

Comments on this clonotype: One end of the junction is discordant with germline, which a read error may explain. The chain has TRBV4-1 and TRBJ1-1, with 8 bases lining up with TRBD1. This CDR3 has 15 residues. Germline CDR1 MGHRA, CDR2 YSYEKL. CDR3 DNA sequence: TGCGCCAGCAGCCAAGAGGACAGGGTGGACACTGAAACTTTCTTT. Its translation is CASSQEDRVDTETFF.

This clonotype was picked up a small number of times. This sequence joins TRBV11-2 and TRBJ2-1; no definite D call. Deletions cut 5 bases from V and 6 bases from J, with 14 bases between. The CDR3 totals 14 residues. Germline V gene lookup returns CDR1 SGHAT and CDR2 FQNNGV. The CDR3 sequence is CASSLLSLGNEQFF. In DNA, the CDR3 is TGTGCCAGCAGCCTGCTTAGTTTGGGCAATGAGCAGTTCTTC.

A few counts support this clonotype. The J gene is TRBJ2-1, the V gene TRBV2; 11 positions match TRBD2. V gave up 8 bases and J gave up 3 bases; unmatched junction bases: 6. CDR1 and CDR2 (germline): SNHLY, FYNNEI. The CDR3 consists of 15 residues. The CDR3 DNA reads TGTGCCAGCTTACTAGCGGGAGATGGCTACAATGAGCAGTTCTTC. Amino acid sequence: CASLLAGDGYNEQFF. Full variable domain (outside the CDR3, taken from reference TRBV2 and TRBJ2-1): EPEVTQTPSHQVTQMGQEVILRCVPISNHLYFYWYRQILGQKVEFLVSFYNNEISEKSEIFDDQFSVERPDGSNFTLKIRSTKLEDSAMYFCASLLAGDGYNEQFFGPGTRLTVL.

This clonotype has a handful of counts. The chain employs TRBV7-2 and TRBJ2-7; TRBD2 aligns across 11 bases. This CDR3 contains 17 residues. Germline V gene lookup returns CDR1 SGHTA and CDR2 FQGNSA. Written as DNA, the CDR3 is TGTTCTTTTCCCGCGCTAGCGGGGGGCTCTCGGTCCTACGAGCAGTACTTC. Encoded protein: CSFPALAGGSRSYEQYF.

This clonotype showed up just a few times. One junction end disagrees with the germline gene, perhaps due to a read error. V usage is TRBV20-1 and J usage is TRBJ2-1, with 14 bases fitting TRBD2. Per the germline V gene, CDR1 is DFQATT and CDR2 is SNEGSKA (reference sequence). The CDR3 sequence is 18 residues long. CDR3 DNA sequence: TGCAGTGCGAGAGTAGGGACTAGCGGGAGCGGGTCCTACAATGAGCAGTTCTTC. Translated, it gives CSARVGTSGSGSYNEQFF.